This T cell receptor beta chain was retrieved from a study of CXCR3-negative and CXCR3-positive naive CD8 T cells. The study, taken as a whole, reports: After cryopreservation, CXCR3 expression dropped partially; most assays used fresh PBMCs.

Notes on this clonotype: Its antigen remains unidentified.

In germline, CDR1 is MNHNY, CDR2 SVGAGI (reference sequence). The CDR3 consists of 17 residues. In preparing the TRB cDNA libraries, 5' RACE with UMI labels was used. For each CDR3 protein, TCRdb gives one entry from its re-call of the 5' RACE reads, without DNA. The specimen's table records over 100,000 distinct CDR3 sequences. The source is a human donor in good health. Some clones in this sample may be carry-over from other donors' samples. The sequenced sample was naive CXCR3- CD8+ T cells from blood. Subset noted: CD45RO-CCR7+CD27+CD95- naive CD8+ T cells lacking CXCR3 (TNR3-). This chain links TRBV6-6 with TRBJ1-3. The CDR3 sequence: CASSFGSGGQDVYTIYF.